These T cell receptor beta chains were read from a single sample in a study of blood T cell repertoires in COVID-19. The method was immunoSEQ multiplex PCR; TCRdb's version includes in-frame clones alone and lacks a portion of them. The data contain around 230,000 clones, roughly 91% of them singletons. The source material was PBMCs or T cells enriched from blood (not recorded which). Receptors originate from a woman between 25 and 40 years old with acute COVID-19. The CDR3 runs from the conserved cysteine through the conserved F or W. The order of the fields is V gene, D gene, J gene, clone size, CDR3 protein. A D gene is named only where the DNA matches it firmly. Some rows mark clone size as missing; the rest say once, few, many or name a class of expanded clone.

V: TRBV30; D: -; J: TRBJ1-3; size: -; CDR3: CAWSRVLSGNTIYF
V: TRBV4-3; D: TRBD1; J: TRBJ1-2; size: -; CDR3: CASSLQGTGGDGYTF
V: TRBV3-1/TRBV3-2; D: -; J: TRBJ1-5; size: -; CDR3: CASSPTAEGNQPQHF
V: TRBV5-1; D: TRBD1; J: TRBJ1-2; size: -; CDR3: CASSLDRVGDGYTF
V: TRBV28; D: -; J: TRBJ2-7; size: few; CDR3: CASSLFPGGYRQYF
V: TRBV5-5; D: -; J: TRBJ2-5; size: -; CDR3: CASSLWQGETQYF
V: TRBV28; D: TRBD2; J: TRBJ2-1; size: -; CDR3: CASSPHVGGAQDEQFF
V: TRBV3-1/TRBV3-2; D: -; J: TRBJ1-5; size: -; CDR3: CASSQEAQPQHF
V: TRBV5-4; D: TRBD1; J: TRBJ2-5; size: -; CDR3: CASRLDRANQETQYF
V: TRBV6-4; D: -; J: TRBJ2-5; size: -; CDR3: CASRHTSGVDETQYF
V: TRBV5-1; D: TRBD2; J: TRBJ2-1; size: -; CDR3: CASKGGSSYNEQFF
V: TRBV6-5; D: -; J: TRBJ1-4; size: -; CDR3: CASEGVGEKLFF
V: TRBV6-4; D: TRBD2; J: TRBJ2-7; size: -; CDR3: CASSPEGGPSYEQYF
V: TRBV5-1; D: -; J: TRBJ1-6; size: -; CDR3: CASSAAGDSPLHF
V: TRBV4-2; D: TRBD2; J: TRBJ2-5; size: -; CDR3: CASSPGGGLGPYQETQYF
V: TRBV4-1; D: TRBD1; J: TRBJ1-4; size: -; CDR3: CASSQTGTGATNEKLFF
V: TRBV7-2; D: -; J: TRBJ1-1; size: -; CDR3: CASSFTGQSNTEAFF